Shown below are 10 T cell receptor beta chains from a single sample sequenced in a study of cytomegalovirus exposure and HLA in healthy donors (TCRdb year 2017). Preparation of the library involved the immunoSEQ multiplex PCR assay. For the multiplex PCR, a mixture combining 60 forward primers for TCR Vbeta segments and 13 reverse primers for TCR Jbeta segments was used. Imported from immuneACCESS, the table was reduced by TCRdb to in-frame sequences with V and J called. These copies leave out some clones; in studies compared against another copy, an unresolved V gene accounts for under half, and the cause of the remainder is not known. Across this sample there are about 100,000 clones, with approximately 81% seen only once. Of the sample, approximately 4% is held by the ten largest clones. Sequencing input: PBMCs. Every receptor here comes from a woman in her seventies in good health and CMV-seropositive.

The chain is built from TRBV23-1 and TRBJ2-1, with unresolved D. TRBV23-1 is assigned to the ORF class and has an uncertain function. Trimming shortened V by 4 bases and J by 0 bases, and 10 bases separated the two germline ends. The CDR3 loop spans 15 amino acids. CDR3 sequence (DNA): TGCGCCAGCAGTCGCCGAGATAGCTCCTACAATGAGCAGTTCTTC. Translating gives CASSRRDSSYNEQFF.

This chain uses TRBV9 with TRBJ2-5, with a weak D call TRBD1 (9 bases). The V gene's germline CDR1 is SGDLS and CDR2 YYNGEE. This CDR3 has 20 amino acids. Trimming cost V 3 bases and J 1 base, with 28 bases left between them. The CDR3 sequence: CASSASPSGGRGQGQETQYF. CDR3 bases: TGTGCCAGCAGCGCAAGCCCCTCGGGAGGGCGGGGACAGGGCCAAGAGACCCAGTACTTC.

The gene calls are TRBV7-8 and TRBJ1-1, with D possibly TRBD1 on 5 matching bases. The CDR3 has 15 amino acids. Germline CDR1 reads SGHVS; CDR2 reads FQNEAQ. Trimming removed 2 bases from V and 1 base from J, with 11 bases in between. The CDR3 sequence: CASSLRQNQNTEAFF. CDR3 DNA: TGTGCCAGCAGCTTACGACAGAATCAGAACACTGAAGCTTTCTTT.

The chain combines TRBV30 with TRBJ2-7; D is perhaps TRBD1 (6 bases). The CDR3 is 12 amino acids. CDR1 is GTSNPN and CDR2 is SVGIG in the germline V gene (reference sequence). Trimming stripped 4 bases from V and 3 bases from J, with 10 bases between. This CDR3 is CAWTGESYEQYF. In nucleotides, the CDR3 is TGTGCCTGGACAGGGGAGAGCTACGAGCAGTACTTC.

The CDR3 region has the DNA TGTGCCAGCAGCTTAACGGTTTTCGCCCGGACTAGTGACGAGCAGTACTTC. Encoded protein: CASSLTVFARTSDEQYF. The chain joins TRBV7-2 to TRBJ2-7; 7 nucleotides align to TRBD2. CDR1 and CDR2 from the germline V gene are SGHTA and FQGNSA. This CDR3 comprises 17 residues. With V trimmed by 2 bases and J by 5 bases, 15 bases remained unmatched.

The chain couples TRBV5-4 to TRBJ1-1, with a weak D call TRBD1 (6 bases). Trimming removed 5 bases from V and 1 base from J, with 15 bases in between. The germline V gene encodes CDR1 SGHNT and CDR2 YYREEE (reference sequence). The CDR3 length is 15 residues. The DNA of the CDR3 is TGTGCCAGCAGTACGGACCAGGGGTGGAACACTGAAGCTTTCTTT. Its translation is CASSTDQGWNTEAFF.

The V call is TRBV7-2, the J call TRBJ2-4; D is possibly TRBD1 (6 bases). V lost 3 bases to trimming and J lost 4 bases, with 7 bases between them. Germline CDR1 is SGHTA and CDR2 is FQGNSA. The CDR3 length is 13 residues. Here the CDR3 reads CASSLRGKNIQYF. In DNA, the CDR3 is TGTGCCAGCAGCTTGAGGGGGAAAAACATTCAGTACTTC.

This clone was observed a handful of times. The V gene is TRBV19, the J gene TRBJ1-1; 9 bases fit TRBD1. The CDR3 is 14 residues long. With V trimmed by 6 bases and J by 4 bases, 6 bases remained unmatched. Germline V gene sequence: CDR1 LNHDA, CDR2 SQIVND (reference sequence). Here the CDR3 DNA reads TGTGCCAGTAGAACAGGGGGCTCGGGCACTGAAGCTTTCTTT. This translates into CASRTGGSGTEAFF.

CDR3 bases: TGTGCCAGCAGCTTGGATACTCCCTCGTACAATGAGCAGTTCTTC. Amino acid sequence: CASSLDTPSYNEQFF. J is TRBJ2-1 and V is TRBV5-4; D not resolved. CDR1 and CDR2 (germline): SGHNT, YYREEE (reference sequence). Trimming pared 0 bases from V and 4 bases from J, leaving 11 bases between. The length of the CDR3 is 15 residues.

This clone came up once. The J gene is TRBJ2-2, the V gene TRBV7-8; TRBD2 is a possible D gene (6 bases). The CDR3 has 15 amino acids. The germline gives CDR1 SGHVS, CDR2 FQNEAQ. The germline V and J ends were trimmed by 5 bases and 1 base, with 11 bases remaining between them. The CDR3 loop is CASSAGLLNTGELFF. The CDR3 bases are TGTGCCAGCAGCGCGGGACTCCTGAACACCGGGGAGCTGTTTTTT.